One and the same sample provided the 9 T cell receptor beta chains below, sequenced in a study of blood T cells in healthy people across ages. A second PCR, run for about 6 to 11 cycles, used a sample-barcoded 5' primer plus a J-beta primer mix. TCRdb processed the 5' RACE reads anew with MiXCR; each CDR3 protein has one entry. The table records approximately 850,000 distinct CDR3 sequences, roughly 64% of them present only once. Sequences were obtained from blood. The source is a man younger than 45 in good health.

This clonotype is a singleton in its sample. J is TRBJ2-5 and V is TRBV4-3; maybe TRBD2 (5 bases). The J call could be wrong; TRBJ2-7 is a better fit for the DNA end. From germline, CDR1 is LGHNA and CDR2 YSLEER. The CDR3 is 14 residues long. CDR3 coding DNA: TGCGCCAGCAGCCACTCCAAACTAGTGGGCGAGCAGTACTTC. This encodes CASSHSKLVGEQYF.

Details on this clonotype: Germline is not matched at one junction end, which may reflect a read error. The genes are TRBV7-2 and TRBJ2-1, with D possibly being TRBD2 (5 bases). Germline lookup yields CDR1 SGHTA and CDR2 FQGNSA. The CDR3 consists of 15 residues. The CDR3 sequence is CASSLGRLTYNEQFF. In nucleotides, the CDR3 is TGTGCTAGCAGCTTAGGGAGACTAACCTACAATGAGCAGTTCTTC.

The table lists this clonotype with a few counts. The chain uses TRBV5-1 and TRBJ2-3; 7 bases are shared with TRBD1. V shed 0 bases, J shed 2 bases, and the junction held 3 bases outside the gene matches. This CDR3 comprises 15 residues. Germline V lookup: CDR1 SGHRS, CDR2 YFSETQ. CDR3 DNA: TGCGCCAGCAGCTTGGAGGGACAGATCACAGATACGCAGTATTTT. As protein: CASSLEGQITDTQYF.

The V and J genes are TRBV28 and TRBJ2-5; 10 bases agree with TRBD2. Germline V gene sequence: CDR1 MDHEN, CDR2 SYDVKM. V shed 5 bases, J shed 4 bases, and the junction held 10 bases outside the gene matches. This CDR3 region has 16 residues. The DNA of the CDR3 is TGTGCCAGCAGTATCCTAAGCGGGAGGGCCCCAGAGACCCAGTACTTC. It translates to CASSILSGRAPETQYF.

This clonotype has only one observation. The chain carries TRBV7-9 and TRBJ2-4, with 8 nucleotides matching TRBD2. With the DNA end fitting TRBJ2-7 better, the J assignment may be wrong. CDR1 and CDR2 from the germline V gene are SEHNR and FQNEAQ (reference sequence). The CDR3 is 14 amino acids. CDR3 bases: TGTGCCAGCAGCCGCGGGACTAGGGTAACCGAGCAGTACTTC. Amino acid sequence: CASSRGTRVTEQYF.

This sequence joins TRBV20-1 and TRBJ1-5; D remains unclear. Per germline, CDR1 DFQATT and CDR2 SNEGSKA (reference sequence). This CDR3 is built from 14 residues. The V gene lost 3 bases and the J gene lost 6 bases, with 15 bases spanning the gap. CDR3 nucleotide sequence: TGCAGTGCTAGGGGGATGGGAGGGTCTCAGCCCCAGCATTTT. Translation gives CSARGMGGSQPQHF.

This chain links TRBV10-3 with TRBJ2-3, with D uncertain. CDR1 ENHRY and CDR2 SYGVKD come from the germline V gene. The CDR3 is 11 residues long. The V and J ends lost 8 bases and 2 bases respectively, with 5 bases between them. CDR3 amino acids: CAIASTDTQYF. The CDR3 nucleotides read TGTGCCATCGCTTCCACAGATACGCAGTATTTT.

The chain has TRBV5-1 and TRBJ2-5; maybe TRBD2 (8 bases). CDR3 length: 15 residues. The V end lost 7 bases, the J end lost 4 bases, and 20 bases lay between the germline ends. Germline V gene lookup returns CDR1 SGHRS and CDR2 YFSETQ. CDR3 sequence reads: CASSGDSGGGETQYF. The CDR3 DNA reads TGCGCCAGCTCCGGGGACAGCGGGGGAGGAGAGACCCAGTACTTC.

The rearrangement uses TRBV7-2 and TRBJ1-4, with 7 bases matching TRBD1. Germline assignment: CDR1 SGHTA and CDR2 FQGNSA. V dropped 5 bases and J dropped 4; count of bases not matched to a gene: 7. The CDR3 is 15 amino acids. The CDR3 protein is CASSPRQGNNEKLFF. The CDR3 nucleotides are TGTGCCAGCAGCCCCCGACAGGGTAATAATGAAAAACTGTTTTTT.